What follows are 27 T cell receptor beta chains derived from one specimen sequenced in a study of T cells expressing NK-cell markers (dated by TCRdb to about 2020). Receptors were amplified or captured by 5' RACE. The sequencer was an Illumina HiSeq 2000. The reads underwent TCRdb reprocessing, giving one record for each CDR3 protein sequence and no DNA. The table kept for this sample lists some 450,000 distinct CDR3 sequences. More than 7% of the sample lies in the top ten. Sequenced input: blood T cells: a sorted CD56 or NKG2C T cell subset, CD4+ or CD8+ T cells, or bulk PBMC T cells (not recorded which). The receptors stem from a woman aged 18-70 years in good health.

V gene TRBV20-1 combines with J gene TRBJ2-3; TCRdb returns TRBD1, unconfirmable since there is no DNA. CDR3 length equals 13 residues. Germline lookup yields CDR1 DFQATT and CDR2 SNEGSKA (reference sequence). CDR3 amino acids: CSALDHRGDTQYF.

The CDR3: CSATDRISTDTQYF. The chain recombines TRBV20-1 with TRBJ2-3; with no DNA, the TCRdb D assignment of TRBD1 cannot be verified. This CDR3 spans 14 amino acids. The germline V gene encodes CDR1 DFQATT and CDR2 SNEGSKA (reference sequence).

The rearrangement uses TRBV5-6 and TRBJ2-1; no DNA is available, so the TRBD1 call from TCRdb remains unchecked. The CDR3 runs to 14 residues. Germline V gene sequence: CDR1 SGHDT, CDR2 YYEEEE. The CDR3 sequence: CASSFPGSYNEQFF.

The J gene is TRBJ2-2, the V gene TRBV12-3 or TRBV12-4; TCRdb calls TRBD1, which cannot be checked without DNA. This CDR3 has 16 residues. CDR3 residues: CASSQGQATNTGELFF.

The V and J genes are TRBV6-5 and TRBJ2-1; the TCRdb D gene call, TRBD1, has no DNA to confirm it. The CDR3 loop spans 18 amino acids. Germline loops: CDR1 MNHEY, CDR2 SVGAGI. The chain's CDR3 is CASSYSILGGQGSNEQFF.

CDR3 protein: CASSPLGRTGELFF. The chain has TRBV18 and TRBJ2-2. The CDR3 sequence is 14 residues long. Germline CDR1 reads KGHSH; CDR2 reads LQKENI.

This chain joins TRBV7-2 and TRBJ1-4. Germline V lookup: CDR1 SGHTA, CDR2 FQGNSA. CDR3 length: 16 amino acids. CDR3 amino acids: CASSLNREFPAEKLFF.

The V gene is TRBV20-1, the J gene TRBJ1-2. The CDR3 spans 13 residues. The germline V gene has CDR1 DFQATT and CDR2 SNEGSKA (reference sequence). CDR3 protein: CSAHRSANYGYTF.

The CDR3 region is CASRNSHSSYNSPLHF. The V and J genes are TRBV6-1 and TRBJ1-6. The germline CDR1 and CDR2 sequences are MNHNS and SASEGT. The CDR3 is 16 amino acids.

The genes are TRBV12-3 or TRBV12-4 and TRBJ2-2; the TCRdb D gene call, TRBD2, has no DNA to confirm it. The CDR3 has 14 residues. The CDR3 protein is CASTQGLHTGELFF.

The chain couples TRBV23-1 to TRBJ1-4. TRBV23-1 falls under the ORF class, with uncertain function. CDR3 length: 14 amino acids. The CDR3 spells CASGSGLDNEKLFF.

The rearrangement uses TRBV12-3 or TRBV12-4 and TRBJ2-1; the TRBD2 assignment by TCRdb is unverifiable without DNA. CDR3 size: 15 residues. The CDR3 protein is CASRTGRVSYNEQFF.

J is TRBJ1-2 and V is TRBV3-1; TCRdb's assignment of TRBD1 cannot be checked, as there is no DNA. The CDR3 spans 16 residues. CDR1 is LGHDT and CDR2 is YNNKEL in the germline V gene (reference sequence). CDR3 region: CASSHRGGRGLGSYTF.

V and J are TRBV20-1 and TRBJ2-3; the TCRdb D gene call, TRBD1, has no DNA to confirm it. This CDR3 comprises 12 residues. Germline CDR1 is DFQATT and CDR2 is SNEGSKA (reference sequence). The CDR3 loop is CSAVQGTDTQYF.

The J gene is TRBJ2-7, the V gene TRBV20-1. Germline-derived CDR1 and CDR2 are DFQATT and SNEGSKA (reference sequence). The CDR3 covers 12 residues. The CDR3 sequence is CSASPESYEQYF.

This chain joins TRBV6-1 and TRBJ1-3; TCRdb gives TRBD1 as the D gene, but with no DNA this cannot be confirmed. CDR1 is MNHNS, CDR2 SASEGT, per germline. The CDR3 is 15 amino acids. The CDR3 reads CASSTGAPSGNTIYF.

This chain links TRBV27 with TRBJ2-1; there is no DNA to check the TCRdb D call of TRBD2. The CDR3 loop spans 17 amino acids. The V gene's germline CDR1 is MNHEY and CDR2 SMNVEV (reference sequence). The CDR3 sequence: CASIGLAGGSTYNEQFF.

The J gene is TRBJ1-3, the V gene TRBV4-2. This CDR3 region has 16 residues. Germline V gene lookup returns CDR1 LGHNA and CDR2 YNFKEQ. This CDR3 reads CASSQDPRISGNTIYF.

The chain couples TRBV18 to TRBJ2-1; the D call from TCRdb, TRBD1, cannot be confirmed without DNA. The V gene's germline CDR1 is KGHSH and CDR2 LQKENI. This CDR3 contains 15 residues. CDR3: CASSRTPGQHNEQFF.

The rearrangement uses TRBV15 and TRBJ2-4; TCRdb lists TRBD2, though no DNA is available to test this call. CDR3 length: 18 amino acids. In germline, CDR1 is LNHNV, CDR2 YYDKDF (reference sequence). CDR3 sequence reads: CATTTPGLAGLAKNIQYF.

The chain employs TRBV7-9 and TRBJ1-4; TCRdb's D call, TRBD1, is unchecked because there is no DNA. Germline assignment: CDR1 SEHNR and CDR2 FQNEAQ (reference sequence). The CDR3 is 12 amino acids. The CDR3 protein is CASSHRQEKLFF.

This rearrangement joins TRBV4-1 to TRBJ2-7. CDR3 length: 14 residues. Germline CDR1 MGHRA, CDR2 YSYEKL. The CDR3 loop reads CASSQTTGSYEQYF.

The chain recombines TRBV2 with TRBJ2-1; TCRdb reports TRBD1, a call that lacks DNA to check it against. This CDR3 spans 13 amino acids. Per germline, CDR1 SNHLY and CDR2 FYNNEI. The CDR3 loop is CASRMGGSDEQFF. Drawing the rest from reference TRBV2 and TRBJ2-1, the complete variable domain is EPEVTQTPSHQVTQMGQEVILRCVPISNHLYFYWYRQILGQKVEFLVSFYNNEISEKSEIFDDQFSVERPDGSNFTLKIRSTKLEDSAMYFCASRMGGSDEQFFGPGTRLTVL.

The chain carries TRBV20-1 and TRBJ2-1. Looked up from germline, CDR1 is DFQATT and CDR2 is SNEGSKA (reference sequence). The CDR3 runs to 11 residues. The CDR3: CSALAWNEQFF.

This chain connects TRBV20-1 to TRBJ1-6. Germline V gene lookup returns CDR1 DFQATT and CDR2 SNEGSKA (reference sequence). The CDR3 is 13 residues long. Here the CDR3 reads CSATGGRSSPLHF.

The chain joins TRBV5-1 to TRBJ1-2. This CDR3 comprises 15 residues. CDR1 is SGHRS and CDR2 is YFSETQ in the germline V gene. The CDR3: CASRDSPLGTYGYTF.

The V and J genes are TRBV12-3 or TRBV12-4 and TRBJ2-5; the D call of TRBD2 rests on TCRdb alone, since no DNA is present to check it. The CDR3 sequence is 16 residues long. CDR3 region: CASSLASGELGETQYF.